The TCR beta chain under discussion was sequenced for a study of human T cells and chemical hapten exposure. As handled by the study authors: A per-sample median of 95,638 TCRs was observed, with a range of about 20,000 to 750,000. TCRdb passed the RACE reads through MiXCR, listing each CDR3 protein once. TCRdb, rather than the study authors, made the V and J calls. The sample records around 82,000 distinct CDR3 sequences, around 6.7% being singletons. CDR3 length: 15 residues. Germline CDR1 and CDR2: SGHTA and FQGNSA. Trimming pared 7 bases from V and 0 bases from J, leaving 13 bases between. Documented time point: patch test 2, 6 weeks after DPC sensitization. Treatment denoted: therapeutic diphenylcyclopropenone sensitization with weekly scalp DPC.

The gene calls are TRBV7-2 and TRBJ1-5; no firm D call. This receptor was identified in a woman in her twenties or thirties with alopecia areata. Some clones in this sample may be carry-over from other donors' samples. The sample in question was whole blood, obtained in connection with sensitization to the hapten diphenylcyclopropenone (DPC). The CDR3 region is CASTEVTTSNQPQHF. CDR3 DNA: TGTGCCAGCACCGAAGTCACTACTAGCAATCAGCCCCAGCATTTT.